This record concerns one T cell receptor beta chain sequence. Sequencing was performed with immunoSEQ multiplex PCR; in TCRdb, only in-frame clones are kept and a portion is missing. The table shows about 36,000 clones, with more than 75% occurring only once. These data originate in a study of T cell changes during pregnancy in multiple sclerosis. Per germline, CDR1 ENHRY and CDR2 SYGVKD. With 6 bases clipped from V and 7 bases from J, the junction kept 6 bases outside the gene matches. This CDR3 spans 15 amino acids. The chain links TRBV10-3 to TRBJ2-1; 13 bases fit TRBD2. The source is a female donor with multiple sclerosis, enrolled in a pregnancy study. The sample here was CD4+ T cells from peripheral blood mononuclear cells, taken in the first trimester of pregnancy. CDR3 loop: CAISRGTSGKNEQFF. The CDR3 coding sequence is TGTGCCATCAGCCGAGGGACTAGCGGGAAGAATGAGCAGTTCTTC.